The source of this TCR beta chain is a study of T cells in Graves' hyperthyroidism and ophthalmopathy. Study as a whole: The authors collected peripheral blood at initial diagnosis, before any treatment.

Authors of the study amplified TCR beta CDR3 regions from RNA transcripts. The HTBI primer set drove a first-round RT-PCR of the TCR CDR3. TCRdb analysed the multiplex PCR reads with MiXCR anew, one entry per CDR3 protein. The sample consists of about 480,000 distinct CDR3 sequences, approximately 15% of them appearing once. Diagnosis relied on clinical symptoms, serum thyroxine and TRAb, thyroid ultrasound and orbital computed tomography. The PBMCs were sourced from fresh peripheral blood (approximately 10 ml). Germline CDR1 is SGHTA and CDR2 is FQGNSA. With 1 base removed from V and 2 bases from J, the gap between germline ends came to 13 bases. This CDR3 spans 16 amino acids.

The source is a young woman with Graves' hyperthyroidism. The chain is built from TRBV7-2 and TRBJ2-3; possible D gene TRBD2, 6 bases. The sequenced sample was blood. The CDR3 reads CASSLVPGLYTDTQYF. For the CDR3, the DNA is TGTGCCAGCAGCTTAGTTCCGGGACTTTACACAGATACGCAGTATTTT.